Following are 14 T cell receptor beta chains from one sample sequenced in a study of neurological immune-mediated disorders. TCRdb analysed the 5' RACE reads with MiXCR anew, one entry per CDR3 protein. The repertoire holds more than 60,000 distinct CDR3 sequences, about 4% seen once, with roughly 2% in the top ten. Sequencing was done on a sample of PBMCs. These receptors were collected from a woman aged 45-60 years with multiple sclerosis.

This clonotype was observed many times. The chain combines TRBV20-1 with TRBJ2-3; 7 nucleotides agree with TRBD2. This CDR3 spans 15 amino acids. Germline loops: CDR1 DFQATT, CDR2 SNEGSKA (reference sequence). The V segment lost 3 bases and the J segment 0 bases; nucleotides outside the gene matches: 6. CDR3 sequence: CSASLASGSTDTQYF. Written as DNA, the CDR3 is TGCAGTGCTAGTCTGGCTAGCGGTAGCACAGATACGCAGTATTTT.

This clonotype was seen at least ten times. V is TRBV4-3 and J is TRBJ2-7; 11 positions agree with TRBD2. V lost 0 bases and J lost 0; bases outside the gene matches: 7. The CDR3 has 18 residues. CDR1 and CDR2 from the germline V gene are LGHNA and YSLEER. The CDR3, as DNA: TGCGCCAGCAGCCAAGATTTGGGGACTAGCGGATTCTCCTACGAGCAGTACTTC. This sequence encodes CASSQDLGTSGFSYEQYF.

This clonotype occurred many times. This chain links TRBV21-1 with TRBJ2-2; TRBD2 is the table's D call and was not checked against the DNA. TRBV21-1 is recorded as a pseudogene. This CDR3 has 17 amino acids. Written as DNA, the CDR3 is TGTGCCAGCAGCAATATCCGGGATACGGTAGGCACCGGGGAGCTGTTTTTT. This sequence encodes CASSNIRDTVGTGELFF.

This clonotype showed up many times. In nucleotides, the CDR3 is TGCAGTGCTAAGGACGGACTAGCGGCTTACTACAATGAGCAGTTCTTC. Translating gives CSAKDGLAAYYNEQFF. The chain combines TRBV20-1 with TRBJ2-1; 10 nucleotides align to TRBD2. The junction had 9 bases not matched to a gene; V was cut back by 4 bases and J by 3 bases. The CDR3 spans 16 residues. Germline CDR1 is DFQATT and CDR2 is SNEGSKA (reference sequence).

This clonotype has a count of ten or more. The chain recombines TRBV7-6 with TRBJ1-2, with D maybe TRBD1 (5 bases). Trimming took 1 base from V and 6 from J, leaving 12 bases between them. The CDR3 is 14 residues long. Germline values: CDR1 SGHVS, CDR2 FNYEAQ. The CDR3 sequence is CASSLGGSGDGYTF. The CDR3 DNA reads TGTGCCAGCAGCTTAGGGGGGTCGGGAGATGGCTACACCTTC.

This clonotype was detected ten times or more. The chain carries TRBV4-3 and TRBJ2-3; D call uncertain. Germline V gives CDR1 LGHNA, CDR2 YSLEER. V lost 1 base and J 4 bases, leaving 12 bases between the germline ends. The CDR3 is 15 amino acids. CDR3 region: CASSQGGRTSDTQYF. The CDR3 bases are TGCGCCAGCAGCCAAGGCGGCAGGACCTCAGATACGCAGTATTTT.

The V and J genes are TRBV29-1 and TRBJ2-3; D is uncertain. Germline V gene lookup returns CDR1 SQVTM and CDR2 ANQGSEA. The CDR3 extends over 11 amino acids. V was trimmed by 5 bases and J by 6 bases, leaving 9 bases between them. CDR3 loop: CSVTWTDTQYF. The CDR3 bases are TGCAGCGTTACCTGGACGGATACGCAGTATTTT.

This clonotype was seen repeatedly, ten times or more. CDR3 protein: CASSWVGRGGSYEQYF. In nucleotides, the CDR3 is TGTGCCAGCAGCTGGGTCGGCAGGGGCGGTTCCTACGAGCAGTACTTC. The rearrangement joins TRBV7-8 to TRBJ2-7, with D maybe TRBD1 (6 bases). This CDR3 spans 16 amino acids. Trimming removed 4 bases at V and 1 base at J, with 17 bases between. In germline, CDR1 is SGHVS, CDR2 FQNEAQ. The entire variable domain, with the rest obtained from reference TRBV7-8 and TRBJ2-7, is as follows: GAGVSQSPRYKVAKRGQDVALRCDPISGHVSLFWYQQALGQGPEFLTYFQNEAQLDKSGLPSDRFFAERPEGSVSTLKIQRTQQEDSAVYLCASSWVGRGGSYEQYFGPGTRLTVT.

This clonotype appeared a few times. The chain recombines TRBV20-1 with TRBJ2-1; unclear D gene. The V gene's germline CDR1 is DFQATT and CDR2 SNEGSKA (reference sequence). This CDR3 comprises 13 residues. The V and J ends lost 2 bases and 2 bases respectively, with 7 bases between them. As DNA, the CDR3 is TGCAGTGCTAGATTACCCCCCTACAATGAGCAGTTCTTC. It yields the protein CSARLPPYNEQFF.

This clonotype was detected ten times or more. The V call is TRBV6-1, the J call TRBJ2-5; tentatively, D is TRBD1 or TRBD2 (5 bases each). The CDR3 has 12 residues. Germline V CDR1 and CDR2: MNHNS, SASEGT. Trimming took off 10 bases at V and 4 bases at J, with 13 bases between the two ends. In DNA, the CDR3 is TGTGCCACCGCCGGGACCACAGAGACCCAGTACTTC. It specifies CATAGTTETQYF.

In its sample, this clonotype was seen many times. The genes are TRBV3-1 and TRBJ1-4; D gene unclear. Germline V lookup: CDR1 LGHDT, CDR2 YNNKEL (reference sequence). V gave up 8 bases and J gave up 7 bases, with 17 bases separating them. The CDR3 runs 14 residues. As DNA, the CDR3 is TGTGCCAGCCAACAATGGGTCGGTAGTGAAAAACTGTTTTTT. Encoded protein: CASQQWVGSEKLFF.

There are many counts of this clonotype. This chain connects TRBV29-1 to TRBJ1-1; possibly TRBD1 for D (5 bases). This CDR3 contains 10 residues. The V and J ends lost 5 bases and 7 bases respectively, with 8 bases between them. Germline-derived CDR1 and CDR2 are SQVTM and ANQGSEA. CDR3 bases: TGCAGCGTTCTTCAGGGTGAAGCTTTCTTT. The encoded protein is CSVLQGEAFF.

The table lists this clonotype with many counts. This chain uses TRBV5-1 with TRBJ2-3; the match to TRBD2 covers 7 bases. Germline CDR1 reads SGHRS; CDR2 reads YFSETQ. Unmatched junction bases numbered 13, after V lost 4 bases and J lost 2 bases. The length of the CDR3 is 17 residues. DNA for the CDR3: TGCGCCAGCAGCCTCTCCCCTAGCGGTGCGTACACAGATACGCAGTATTTT. It is translated as CASSLSPSGAYTDTQYF.

This chain links TRBV20-1 with TRBJ2-3; D unresolved. The CDR3 length is 14 residues. Germline V gene data show CDR1 as DFQATT and CDR2 as SNEGSKA (reference sequence). V gave up 2 bases and J gave up 0 bases, with 9 bases separating them. The CDR3 DNA reads as TGCAGTGCTAGACCGGAGACTAGCACAGATACGCAGTATTTT. Its translation is CSARPETSTDTQYF.